A selection of T cell receptor beta chains follows, all from one sample in a study of CD8 T cells in ankylosing spondylitis. TCRdb itself ran the 5' RACE reads through MiXCR, one entry per CDR3 protein. The sample lists about 260,000 distinct CDR3 sequences; approximately 24% were seen once. Sequencing was carried out using blood, either unsorted or a sorted T cell fraction (not recorded which). The receptors originated from a male donor with ankylosing spondylitis or in good health (not recorded which). Each CDR3 is given with its conserved first and last residue. Each record gives: J gene, V gene, CDR3 length, clone size, D gene, CDR3 DNA, CDR3 protein. D genes are given only for firm matches. Clone sizes are given selectively: once, few, many, or a class where the clone is expanded.

j_call: TRBJ2-7; v_call: TRBV12-3/TRBV12-4; cdr3_length: 14; clone_size: few; d_call: NA; cdr3_nt: TGTGCCAGCAGTTGGGGGGACGGCCCCTACGAGCAGTACTTC; cdr3_aa: CASSWGDGPYEQYF
j_call: TRBJ2-1; v_call: TRBV20-1; cdr3_length: 14; clone_size: many; d_call: NA; cdr3_nt: TGCAGTGCTTTAGGCAGGAGATCCTACAATGAGCAGTTCTTC; cdr3_aa: CSALGRRSYNEQFF
j_call: TRBJ2-5; v_call: TRBV5-1; cdr3_length: 15; clone_size: NA; d_call: NA; cdr3_nt: TGCGCCAGCAGCCAGGACCTATCCCGTCAAGAGACCCAGTACTTC; cdr3_aa: CASSQDLSRQETQYF
j_call: TRBJ2-5; v_call: TRBV28; cdr3_length: 16; clone_size: NA; d_call: TRBD2; cdr3_nt: TGTGCCAGCAGTTTCGGGATAGCGGGGGGGCAGGAGACCCAGTACTTC; cdr3_aa: CASSFGIAGGQETQYF
j_call: TRBJ1-2; v_call: TRBV5-1; cdr3_length: 13; clone_size: few; d_call: NA; cdr3_nt: TGCGCCAGCAGCTTCGGGGGTTCCTATGGCTACACCTTC; cdr3_aa: CASSFGGSYGYTF
j_call: TRBJ2-7; v_call: TRBV28; cdr3_length: 14; clone_size: NA; d_call: NA; cdr3_nt: TGTGCCAGCAGTCGGGGCACGAGCTCCTACGAGCAGTACTTC; cdr3_aa: CASSRGTSSYEQYF
j_call: TRBJ2-7; v_call: TRBV12-3/TRBV12-4; cdr3_length: 14; clone_size: many; d_call: NA; cdr3_nt: TGTGCCAGCAGTTTAGGGGGGGGGGCGAATGAGCAGTACTTC; cdr3_aa: CASSLGGGANEQYF
j_call: TRBJ1-6; v_call: TRBV10-3; cdr3_length: 14; clone_size: NA; d_call: TRBD1; cdr3_nt: TGTGCCATCAGTGAGGGACAGGGTTATTCACCCCTCCACTTT; cdr3_aa: CAISEGQGYSPLHF
j_call: TRBJ2-7; v_call: TRBV10-3; cdr3_length: 13; clone_size: NA; d_call: TRBD2; cdr3_nt: TGTGCCACAACTAGCGGTGACGACTACGAGCAGTACTTC; cdr3_aa: CATTSGDDYEQYF
j_call: TRBJ2-7; v_call: TRBV10-3; cdr3_length: 15; clone_size: few; d_call: NA; cdr3_nt: TGTGCCATCAGTGAGTCAGTAGTTAGCTCCTACGAGCAGTACTTC; cdr3_aa: CAISESVVSSYEQYF
j_call: TRBJ2-1; v_call: TRBV5-4; cdr3_length: 16; clone_size: NA; d_call: NA; cdr3_nt: TGTGCCAGCAGAGACAGGATTAGGAGCTCCTACAATGAGCAGTTCTTC; cdr3_aa: CASRDRIRSSYNEQFF
j_call: TRBJ2-2; v_call: TRBV20-1; cdr3_length: 15; clone_size: NA; d_call: NA; cdr3_nt: TGCAGTGCTAGATATTACCAGGGGAGCACCGGGCAGCTGTTTTTT; cdr3_aa: CSARYYQGSTGQLFF
j_call: TRBJ2-7; v_call: TRBV12-3/TRBV12-4; cdr3_length: 14; clone_size: many; d_call: NA; cdr3_nt: TGTGCCAGCAGTTTAGCTGGGGGATTCTACGAGCAGTACTTC; cdr3_aa: CASSLAGGFYEQYF
j_call: TRBJ2-7; v_call: TRBV7-8; cdr3_length: 16; clone_size: many; d_call: TRBD1; cdr3_nt: TGTGCCAGCAGCTTAGTGTTGGGACAGGGTAGTGGCGAGCAGTACTTC; cdr3_aa: CASSLVLGQGSGEQYF
j_call: TRBJ2-7; v_call: TRBV20-1; cdr3_length: 11; clone_size: NA; d_call: NA; cdr3_nt: TGCAGTGCCACTGACGGCGACGAGCAGTACTTC; cdr3_aa: CSATDGDEQYF
j_call: TRBJ2-5; v_call: TRBV11-2; cdr3_length: 14; clone_size: NA; d_call: NA; cdr3_nt: TGTGCCAGCAGCTTACGCCGAGGCGCCGAGACCCAGTACTTC; cdr3_aa: CASSLRRGAETQYF
j_call: TRBJ2-1; v_call: TRBV12-3/TRBV12-4; cdr3_length: 16; clone_size: few; d_call: TRBD2; cdr3_nt: TGTGCCAGCAGTCCTTGGGGGACTAGCGTCCACAATGAGCAGTTCTTC; cdr3_aa: CASSPWGTSVHNEQFF
j_call: TRBJ2-7; v_call: TRBV7-9; cdr3_length: 14; clone_size: many; d_call: NA; cdr3_nt: TGTGCCAGCAAGGAAACCGGGGCCTCCTACGAGCAGTACTTC; cdr3_aa: CASKETGASYEQYF
j_call: TRBJ2-7; v_call: TRBV2; cdr3_length: 14; clone_size: NA; d_call: NA; cdr3_nt: TGTGCCAGCAGGCCTGGGGGGGGGGCCTCCGAGCAGTACTTC; cdr3_aa: CASRPGGGASEQYF
j_call: TRBJ1-6; v_call: TRBV20-1; cdr3_length: 15; clone_size: few; d_call: NA; cdr3_nt: TGCAGTGCTAGAGATCGACAGGCAAATAATTCACCCCTCCACTTT; cdr3_aa: CSARDRQANNSPLHF
j_call: TRBJ2-6; v_call: TRBV5-1; cdr3_length: 14; clone_size: many; d_call: NA; cdr3_nt: TGCGCCAGTCATAGGGGGGCTGGGGCCAACGTCCTGACTTTC; cdr3_aa: CASHRGAGANVLTF
j_call: TRBJ1-3; v_call: TRBV6-5; cdr3_length: 16; clone_size: many; d_call: NA; cdr3_nt: TGTGCCAGCAGCTACACCCTGGACAGCTCTGGAAACACCATATATTTT; cdr3_aa: CASSYTLDSSGNTIYF
j_call: TRBJ2-5; v_call: TRBV7-6; cdr3_length: 15; clone_size: many; d_call: NA; cdr3_nt: TGTGCCAGCAGCTTACTGACAGATTCGGGGGAGACCCAGTACTTC; cdr3_aa: CASSLLTDSGETQYF
j_call: TRBJ1-2; v_call: TRBV12-3/TRBV12-4; cdr3_length: 13; clone_size: many; d_call: NA; cdr3_nt: TGTGCCAGCACCTCTCGGGTGGGGGGGGACTACACCTTC; cdr3_aa: CASTSRVGGDYTF
j_call: TRBJ1-6; v_call: TRBV20-1; cdr3_length: 14; clone_size: few; d_call: NA; cdr3_nt: TGCAGTGCTAGCGGAGGGAGGGTGAATTCACCCCTCCACTTT; cdr3_aa: CSASGGRVNSPLHF
j_call: TRBJ1-1; v_call: TRBV6-1; cdr3_length: 15; clone_size: NA; d_call: NA; cdr3_nt: TGTGCCAGCAGTCAGATGGACGCCCTAGGGACTGAAGCTTTCTTT; cdr3_aa: CASSQMDALGTEAFF